Sequencing of this T cell receptor beta chain was carried out in a study of beta chain features in type 1 diabetes. This clone was detected many times. Its antigen is currently unknown. Expressed TCRB transcripts were sequenced because the isolated RNA had all been reverse transcribed beforehand. Clones were sequenced by immunoSEQ multiplex PCR, and TCRdb holds only the in-frame ones, with some missing. The sample holds roughly 400,000 clones, 9.5% to 10% seen once. Study results and caveats: Patients with Type 1 diabetes showed moderately but significantly shorter TCRB CDR3s in all four CD4+ subsets.

V gave up 4 bases and J gave up 1 base, with 7 bases separating them. The germline gives CDR1 SGHDN, CDR2 FVKESK. The CDR3 has 13 residues. This chain links TRBV14 with TRBJ2-5; no clear D. Material: central memory CD4+ T cells from blood. This clonotype was sampled from a young man with type 1 diabetes. Here the CDR3 DNA reads TGTGCCAGCAGCCTGACACGCCAAGAGACCCAGTACTTC. Its translation is CASSLTRQETQYF. Full variable domain (remainder filled in from reference TRBV14 and TRBJ2-5): EAGVTQFPSHSVIEKGQTVTLRCDPISGHDNLYWYRRVMGKEIKFLLHFVKESKQDESGMPNNRFLAERTGGTYSTLKVQPAELEDSGVYFCASSLTRQETQYFGPGTRLLVL.